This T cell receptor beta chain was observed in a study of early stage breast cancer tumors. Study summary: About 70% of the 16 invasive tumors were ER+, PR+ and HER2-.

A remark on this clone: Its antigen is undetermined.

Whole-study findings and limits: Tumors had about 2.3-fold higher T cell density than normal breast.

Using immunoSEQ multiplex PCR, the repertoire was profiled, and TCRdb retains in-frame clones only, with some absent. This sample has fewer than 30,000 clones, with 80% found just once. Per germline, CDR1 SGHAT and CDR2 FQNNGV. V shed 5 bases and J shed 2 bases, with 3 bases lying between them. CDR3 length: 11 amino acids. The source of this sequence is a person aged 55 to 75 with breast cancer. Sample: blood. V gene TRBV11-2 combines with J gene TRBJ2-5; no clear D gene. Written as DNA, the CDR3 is TGTGCCAGCAGCCCGCAAGAGACCCAGTACTTC. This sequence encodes CASSPQETQYF.